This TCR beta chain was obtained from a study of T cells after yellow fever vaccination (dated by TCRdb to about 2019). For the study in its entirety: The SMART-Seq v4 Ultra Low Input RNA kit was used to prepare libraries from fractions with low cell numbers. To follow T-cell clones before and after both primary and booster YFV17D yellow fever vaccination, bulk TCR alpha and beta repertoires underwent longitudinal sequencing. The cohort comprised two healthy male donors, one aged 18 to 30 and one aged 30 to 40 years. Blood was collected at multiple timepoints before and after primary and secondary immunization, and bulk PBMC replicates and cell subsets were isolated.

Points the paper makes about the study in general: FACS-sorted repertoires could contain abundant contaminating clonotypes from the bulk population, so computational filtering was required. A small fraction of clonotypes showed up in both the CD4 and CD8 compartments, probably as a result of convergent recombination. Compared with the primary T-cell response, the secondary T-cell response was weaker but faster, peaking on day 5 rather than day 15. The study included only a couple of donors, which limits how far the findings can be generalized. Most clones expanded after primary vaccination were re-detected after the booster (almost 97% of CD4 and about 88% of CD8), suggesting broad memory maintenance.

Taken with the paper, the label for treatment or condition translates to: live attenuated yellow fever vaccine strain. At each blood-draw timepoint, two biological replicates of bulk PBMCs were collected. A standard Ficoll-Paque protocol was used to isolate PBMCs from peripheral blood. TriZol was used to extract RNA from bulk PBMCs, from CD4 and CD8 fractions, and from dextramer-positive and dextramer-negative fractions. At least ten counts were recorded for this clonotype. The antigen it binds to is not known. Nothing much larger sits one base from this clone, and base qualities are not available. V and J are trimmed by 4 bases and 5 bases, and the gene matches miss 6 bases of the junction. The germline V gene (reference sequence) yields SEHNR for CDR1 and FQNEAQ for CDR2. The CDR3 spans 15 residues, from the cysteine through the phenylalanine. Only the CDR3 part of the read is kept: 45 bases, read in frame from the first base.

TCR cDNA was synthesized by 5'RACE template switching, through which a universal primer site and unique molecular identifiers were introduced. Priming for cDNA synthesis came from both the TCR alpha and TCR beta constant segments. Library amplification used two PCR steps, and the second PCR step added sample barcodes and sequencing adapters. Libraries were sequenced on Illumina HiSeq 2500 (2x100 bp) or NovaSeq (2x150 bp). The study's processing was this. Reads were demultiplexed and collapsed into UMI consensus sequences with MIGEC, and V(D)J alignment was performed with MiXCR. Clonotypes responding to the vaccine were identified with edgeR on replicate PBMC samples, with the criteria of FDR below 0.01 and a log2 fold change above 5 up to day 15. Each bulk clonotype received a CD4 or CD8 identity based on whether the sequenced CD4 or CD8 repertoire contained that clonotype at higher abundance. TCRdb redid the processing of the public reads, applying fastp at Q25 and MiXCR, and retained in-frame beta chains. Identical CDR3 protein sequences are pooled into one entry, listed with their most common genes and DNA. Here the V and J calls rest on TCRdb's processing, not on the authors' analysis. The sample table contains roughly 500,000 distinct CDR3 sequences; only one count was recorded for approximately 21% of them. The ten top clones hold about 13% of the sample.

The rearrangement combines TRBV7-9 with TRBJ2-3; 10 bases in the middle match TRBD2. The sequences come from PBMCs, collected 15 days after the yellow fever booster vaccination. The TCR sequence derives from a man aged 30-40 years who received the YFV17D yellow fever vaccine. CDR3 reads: CASSYLAGEGDTQYF. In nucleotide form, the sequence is TGTGCCAGCAGCTACCTAGCGGGAGAGGGAGATACGCAGTATTTT.